This paragraph covers one T cell receptor (beta chain) sequence. Antigen unknown. The sample comes from a study of response to subunit inactivated influenza vaccine. General observations from the study: Authors suggested each seasonal influenza vaccination recruits few new T cells.

The V gene end was trimmed by 0 bases and the J gene end by 2 bases; junction bases not matched to a gene: 5. Germline V gives CDR1 LGHNA, CDR2 YNFKEQ. The CDR3 is made up of 17 amino acids. Each CDR3 protein gets one entry after TCRdb re-called the RT-PCR reads with MiXCR. Of around 580,000 distinct CDR3 sequences listed, about 15% were seen once; the top ten hold 11%. The clonotype comes from a man aged 45-65 years who received an inactivated influenza vaccine. The chain has TRBV4-2 and TRBJ2-1; 9 bases agree with TRBD2. The sample consisted of PBMCs from blood, taken about 11 days after vaccination. The CDR3 sequence: CASSQDRASGTYNEQFF. For the CDR3, the DNA is TGTGCCAGCAGCCAAGATCGGGCTAGCGGGACCTACAATGAGCAGTTCTTC.